This is a list of T cell receptor beta chains from one sample in a study of shared clonotypes between healthy human individuals. Produced via immunoSEQ multiplex PCR; TCRdb's table is partial and in-frame only. Among about 2,500,000 clones listed, over 85% were seen once. Material for sequencing was naive CD4+ T cells sorted from blood. The receptors were sampled from a man aged 18 to 30 in good health. The CDR3 runs from the conserved cysteine through the conserved F or W. D genes are given only for firm matches. A row's size may be missing; if present it is once, few, many or a size class.

TRBV5-1	TRBD1	TRBJ2-5	NA	CASSPNPGTEETQYF	TGCGCCAGCAGCCCCAACCCGGGGACAGAAGAGACCCAGTACTTC
TRBV11-2	NA	TRBJ2-1	NA	CASSLGYNEQFF	TGTGCCAGCAGCCTGGGCTACAATGAGCAGTTCTTC
TRBV29-1	NA	TRBJ2-5	NA	CSVGTGETQYF	TGCAGCGTAGGGACCGGAGAGACCCAGTACTTC
TRBV29-1	TRBD1	TRBJ2-7	NA	CSVLGTGEYEQYF	TGCAGCGTTCTTGGGACAGGGGAGTACGAGCAGTACTTC
TRBV4-1	NA	TRBJ2-1	NA	CASSQPLQYNEQFF	TGCGCCAGTAGCCAACCCTTACAGTACAATGAGCAGTTCTTC
TRBV4-1	NA	TRBJ1-4	NA	CASSQDRRQLNEKLFF	TGCGCCAGCAGCCAAGATCGGCGGCAGCTTAATGAAAAACTGTTTTTT
TRBV19	NA	TRBJ1-4	NA	CASRRGSTNEKLFF	TGTGCCAGTAGAAGGGGTTCGACTAATGAAAAACTGTTTTTT
TRBV13	NA	TRBJ2-7	NA	CASSLAVRQGHYEQYF	TGTGCCAGCAGCTTAGCGGTCCGGCAGGGACACTACGAGCAGTACTTC
TRBV19	NA	TRBJ2-5	NA	CASSITSPETQYF	TGTGCCAGTAGTATCACTAGTCCGGAGACCCAGTACTTC
TRBV19	NA	TRBJ2-5	NA	CASSPTGQETQYF	TGTGCCAGTAGTCCGACGGGTCAAGAGACCCAGTACTTC
TRBV28	NA	TRBJ2-1	NA	CASDSSYNEQFF	TGTGCCAGTGACAGCTCCTACAATGAGCAGTTCTTC
TRBV5-1	TRBD1	TRBJ1-1	once	CASSGGQVGNTEAFF	TGCGCCAGCAGCGGAGGACAGGTCGGGAACACTGAAGCTTTCTTT
TRBV5-1	TRBD1	TRBJ1-6	NA	CASSLNPTGGANSPLHF	TGCGCCAGCAGCTTGAATCCGACAGGGGGTGCCAATTCACCCCTCCACTTT
TRBV11-1	NA	TRBJ2-2	once	CASSLDSGNTGELFF	TGTGCCAGCAGCTTGGATAGCGGTAACACCGGGGAGCTGTTTTTT
TRBV28	NA	TRBJ2-7	NA	CASSPRDNFSYEQYF	TGTGCCAGCAGCCCCCGGGACAACTTTTCCTACGAGCAGTACTTC
TRBV19	TRBD1	TRBJ1-1	once	CASSRGQGISRGTEAFF	TGTGCCAGTAGTAGAGGACAGGGGATAAGTCGGGGCACTGAAGCTTTCTTT
TRBV20-1	NA	TRBJ2-1	once	CSEGNHNEQFF	TGCAGTGAGGGGAACCACAATGAGCAGTTCTTC
TRBV27	NA	TRBJ2-7	once	CASSFSRTGEQYF	TGTGCCAGCAGTTTTTCGCGGACCGGCGAGCAGTACTTC
TRBV5-1	TRBD1	TRBJ1-2	NA	CASSYRQGLHYGYTF	TGCGCCAGCAGTTATCGACAGGGTTTACACTATGGCTACACCTTC
TRBV9	NA	TRBJ2-1	NA	CASTKASSSYNEQFF	TGTGCCAGCACCAAAGCTAGCAGCTCCTACAATGAGCAGTTCTTC
TRBV5-8	NA	TRBJ2-2	NA	CASGLLHTGELFF	TGTGCCAGCGGGCTGCTACACACCGGGGAGCTGTTTTTT
TRBV18	TRBD1	TRBJ2-7	NA	CASSGQGAYEQYF	TGTGCCAGCTCAGGACAGGGGGCATACGAGCAGTACTTC
TRBV4-3	NA	TRBJ1-2	NA	CASSQDPDYGYTF	TGCGCCAGCAGCCAAGATCCCGACTATGGCTACACCTTC
TRBV2	NA	TRBJ2-1	NA	CASTPRGTGGGEQFF	TGTGCCAGCACCCCCCGAGGAACCGGGGGAGGTGAGCAGTTCTTC
TRBV30	TRBD1	TRBJ2-3	NA	CACYSGQGAMAQYF	TGTGCCTGTTACTCGGGACAGGGGGCGATGGCGCAGTATTTT
TRBV18	TRBD1	TRBJ2-5	NA	CASSRGQGGETQYF	TGTGCCAGCTCACGGGGACAGGGAGGGGAGACCCAGTACTTC
TRBV2	NA	TRBJ2-2	NA	CASLSGSSSAGELFF	TGTGCCAGCCTCTCCGGTTCTTCTAGTGCCGGGGAGCTGTTTTTT
TRBV4-2	TRBD1	TRBJ1-5	few	CASSQWTGRDQPQHF	TGTGCCAGCAGCCAGTGGACAGGGAGGGATCAGCCCCAGCATTTT
TRBV19	TRBD1	TRBJ1-5	NA	CASSRTGGEGNQPQHF	TGTGCCAGTAGTCGGACAGGGGGCGAGGGCAATCAGCCCCAGCATTTT
TRBV7-2	TRBD2	TRBJ2-1	NA	CASSPASGGARGQFF	TGTGCCAGCAGCCCAGCTAGCGGGGGGGCGAGGGGGCAGTTCTTC
TRBV28	TRBD2	TRBJ2-5	NA	CASTSLGGGAVETQYF	TGTGCCAGCACCTCCTTGGGCGGGGGGGCCGTGGAGACCCAGTACTTC
TRBV5-1	NA	TRBJ1-1	NA	CASSPGQTQNTEAFF	TGCGCCAGCAGCCCAGGACAGACCCAGAACACTGAAGCTTTCTTT
TRBV30	TRBD1	TRBJ2-5	NA	CAWSSGQAETQYF	TGTGCCTGGAGTTCGGGACAGGCGGAGACCCAGTACTTC
TRBV7-2	TRBD2	TRBJ2-7	NA	CASSQGTSGSSYEQYF	TGTGCCAGCAGCCAAGGGACTAGCGGAAGCTCCTACGAGCAGTACTTC
TRBV15	NA	TRBJ1-5	few	CATSRETEQPQHF	TGTGCCACCAGCAGAGAGACCGAGCAGCCCCAGCATTTT
TRBV4-1	NA	TRBJ1-1	NA	CASSQELGRTNTEAFF	TGCGCCAGCAGCCAAGAACTGGGACGGACGAACACTGAAGCTTTCTTT
TRBV7-9	TRBD1	TRBJ1-6	NA	CASSLASYRQGSNSPLHF	TGTGCCAGCAGCTTAGCGTCCTACCGACAGGGGAGTAATTCACCCCTCCACTTT
TRBV5-6	NA	TRBJ1-3	once	CASSLRGPEGGNTIYF	TGTGCCAGCAGCTTGCGGGGTCCCGAAGGTGGAAACACCATATATTTT
TRBV5-1	TRBD1	TRBJ2-1	NA	CASSSTGTGYNEQFF	TGCGCCAGCAGCAGTACCGGGACAGGGTACAATGAGCAGTTCTTC
TRBV9	NA	TRBJ2-5	NA	CASSGGWAQETQYF	TGTGCCAGCAGCGGGGGTTGGGCTCAAGAGACCCAGTACTTC
TRBV28	NA	TRBJ1-1	NA	CASSRLGGQALGAFF	TGTGCCAGCAGTCGCCTCGGCGGCCAGGCGCTCGGAGCTTTCTTT
TRBV5-1	NA	TRBJ2-7	NA	CASSGDGDYEQYF	TGCGCCAGCAGCGGCGACGGGGACTACGAGCAGTACTTC
TRBV11-2	NA	TRBJ2-6	NA	CASSLDAPRANVLTF	TGTGCCAGCAGCTTAGATGCCCCGAGGGCCAACGTCCTGACTTTC
TRBV9	NA	TRBJ2-6	NA	CASSTQGSGANVLTF	TGTGCCAGCAGCACCCAGGGCTCTGGGGCCAACGTCCTGACTTTC
TRBV6-1	TRBD2	TRBJ2-5	NA	CASSAVGAGGEETQYF	TGTGCCAGCAGTGCGGTTGGCGCGGGGGGTGAAGAGACCCAGTACTTC